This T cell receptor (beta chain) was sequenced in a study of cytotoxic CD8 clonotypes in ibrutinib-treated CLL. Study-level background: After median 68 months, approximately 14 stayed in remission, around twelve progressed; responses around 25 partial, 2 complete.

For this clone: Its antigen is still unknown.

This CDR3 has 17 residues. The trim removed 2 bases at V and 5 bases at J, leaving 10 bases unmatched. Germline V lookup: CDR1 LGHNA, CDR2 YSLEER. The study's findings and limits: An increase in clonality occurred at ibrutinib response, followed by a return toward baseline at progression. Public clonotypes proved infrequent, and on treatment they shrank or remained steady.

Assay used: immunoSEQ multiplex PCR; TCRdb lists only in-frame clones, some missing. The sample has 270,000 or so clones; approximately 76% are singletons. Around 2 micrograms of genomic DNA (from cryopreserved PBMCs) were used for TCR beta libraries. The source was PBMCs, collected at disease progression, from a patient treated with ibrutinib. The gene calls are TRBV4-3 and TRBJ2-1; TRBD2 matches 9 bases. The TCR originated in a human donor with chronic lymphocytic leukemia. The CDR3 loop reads CASSQWDWREGNNEQFF. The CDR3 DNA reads TGCGCCAGCAGCCAATGGGATTGGCGGGAGGGAAACAATGAGCAGTTCTTC.